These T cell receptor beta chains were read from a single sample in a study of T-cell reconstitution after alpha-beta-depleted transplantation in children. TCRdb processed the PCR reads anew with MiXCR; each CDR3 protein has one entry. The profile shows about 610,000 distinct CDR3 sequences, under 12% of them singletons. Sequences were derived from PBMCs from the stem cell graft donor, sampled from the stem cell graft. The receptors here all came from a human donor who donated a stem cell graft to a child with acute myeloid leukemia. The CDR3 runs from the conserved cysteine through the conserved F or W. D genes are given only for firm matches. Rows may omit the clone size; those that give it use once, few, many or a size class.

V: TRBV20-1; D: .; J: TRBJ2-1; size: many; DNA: TGCAGTGCTAGTACCCTTAGCTCCTACAATGAGCAGTTCTTC; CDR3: CSASTLSSYNEQFF
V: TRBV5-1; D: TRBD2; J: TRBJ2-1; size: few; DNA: TGCGCCAGCAGCGCTCGGACTAGCCAGGAGCAGTTCTTC; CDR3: CASSARTSQEQFF
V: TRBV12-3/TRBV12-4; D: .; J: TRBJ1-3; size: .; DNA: TGTGCCAGCGATCACGACGAAGGCAGGGCCATATATTTT; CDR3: CASDHDEGRAIYF
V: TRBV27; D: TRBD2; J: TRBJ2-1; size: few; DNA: TGTGCCAGCAGTCCCTATCGGACTAGCGGGCTGTCCAATGAGCAGTTCTTC; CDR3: CASSPYRTSGLSNEQFF
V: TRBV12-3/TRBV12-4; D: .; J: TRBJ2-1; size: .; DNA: TGTGCCAGCAGTTCCATCACCTTAGGGCACAATGAGCAGTTCTTC; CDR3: CASSSITLGHNEQFF
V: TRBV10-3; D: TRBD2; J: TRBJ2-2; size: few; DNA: TGTGCCATCAGTGCGGCGGCTAGCGGGGTAAACACCGGGGAGCTGTTTTTT; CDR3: CAISAAASGVNTGELFF
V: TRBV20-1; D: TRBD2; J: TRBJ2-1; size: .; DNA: TGCAGTGCTCGGACTAGCAACGATGAGCAGTTCTTC; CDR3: CSARTSNDEQFF
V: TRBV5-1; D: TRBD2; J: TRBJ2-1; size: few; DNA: TGCGCCAGCAGCTTGGAGCGGGAGAATGAGCAGTTCTTC; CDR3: CASSLERENEQFF
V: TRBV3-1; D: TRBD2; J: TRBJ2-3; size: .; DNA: TGTGCCAGCGTTCACGGGGGGAACACAGATACGCAGTATTTT; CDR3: CASVHGGNTDTQYF
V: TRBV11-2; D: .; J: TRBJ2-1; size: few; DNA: TGTGCCAGCAGTTGGGCAGGGCGGCTCAACATCCCAAGTGAGCAGTTCTTC; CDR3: CASSWAGRLNIPSEQFF
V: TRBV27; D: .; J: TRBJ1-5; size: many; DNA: TGTGCCAGCAGTTGGGGCAGGGGCAATCAGCCCCAGCATTTT; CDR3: CASSWGRGNQPQHF
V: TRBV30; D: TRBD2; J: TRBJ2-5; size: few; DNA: TGTGCCTGGAGTATAGGACGGGAGGCCCAAGAGACCCAGTACTTC; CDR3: CAWSIGREAQETQYF
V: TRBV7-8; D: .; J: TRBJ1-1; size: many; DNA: TGTGCCAGCAGCGCCGACAGGTCGGAAGCTTTCTTT; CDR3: CASSADRSEAFF
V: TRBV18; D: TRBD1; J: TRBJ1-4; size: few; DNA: TGTGCCAGCTCACCTCCCGGGACAGTTAATGAAAAACTGTTTTTT; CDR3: CASSPPGTVNEKLFF
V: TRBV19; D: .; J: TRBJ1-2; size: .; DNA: TGTGCCAGTAGCGTTGGAGGACGGAACTATGGCTACACCTTC; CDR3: CASSVGGRNYGYTF
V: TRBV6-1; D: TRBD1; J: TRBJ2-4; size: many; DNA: TGTGCCAGCAGTGAGGCTGCGTTGTTACAGGGGGCTGGCAAAAACATTCAGTACTTC; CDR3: CASSEAALLQGAGKNIQYF
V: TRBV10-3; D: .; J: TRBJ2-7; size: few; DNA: TGTGCCATCAGTGCCCAGATAGCGAACTCCTACGAGCAGTACTTC; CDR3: CAISAQIANSYEQYF
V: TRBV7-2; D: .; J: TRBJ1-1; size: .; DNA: TGTGCCAGCAGCTTATTGGAGCTGGGGAACACTGAAGCTTTCTTT; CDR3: CASSLLELGNTEAFF